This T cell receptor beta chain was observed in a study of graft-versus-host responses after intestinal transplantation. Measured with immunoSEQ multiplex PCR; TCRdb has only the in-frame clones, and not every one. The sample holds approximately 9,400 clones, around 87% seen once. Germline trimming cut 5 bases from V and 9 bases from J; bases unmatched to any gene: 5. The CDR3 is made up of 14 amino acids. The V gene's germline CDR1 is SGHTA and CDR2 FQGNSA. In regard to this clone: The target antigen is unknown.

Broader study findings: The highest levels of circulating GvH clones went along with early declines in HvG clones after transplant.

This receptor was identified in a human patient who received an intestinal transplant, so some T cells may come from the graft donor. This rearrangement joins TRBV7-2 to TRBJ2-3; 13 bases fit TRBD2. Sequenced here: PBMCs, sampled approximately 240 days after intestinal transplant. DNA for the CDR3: TGTGCCAGCAGCACTTGGACTAGCGGGAGCACGCAGTATTTT. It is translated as CASSTWTSGSTQYF. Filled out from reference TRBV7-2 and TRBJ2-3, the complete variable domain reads GAGVSQSPSNKVTEKGKDVELRCDPISGHTALYWYRQSLGQGLEFLIYFQGNSAPDKSGLPSDRFSAERTGGSVSTLTIQRTQQEDSAVYLCASSTWTSGSTQYFGPGTRLTVL.